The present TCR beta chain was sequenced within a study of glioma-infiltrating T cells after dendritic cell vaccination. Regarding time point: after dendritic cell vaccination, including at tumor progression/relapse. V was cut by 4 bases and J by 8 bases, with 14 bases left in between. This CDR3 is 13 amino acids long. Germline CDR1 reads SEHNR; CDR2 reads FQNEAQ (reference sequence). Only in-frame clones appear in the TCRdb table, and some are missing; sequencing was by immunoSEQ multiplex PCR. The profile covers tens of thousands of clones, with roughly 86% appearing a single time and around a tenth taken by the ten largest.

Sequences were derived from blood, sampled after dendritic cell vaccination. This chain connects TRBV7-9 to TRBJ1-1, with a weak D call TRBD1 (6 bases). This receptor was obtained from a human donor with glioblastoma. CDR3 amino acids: CASSYSGEGEAFF. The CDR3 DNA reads TGTGCCAGCAGCTACTCAGGGGAGGGGGAAGCTTTCTTT.